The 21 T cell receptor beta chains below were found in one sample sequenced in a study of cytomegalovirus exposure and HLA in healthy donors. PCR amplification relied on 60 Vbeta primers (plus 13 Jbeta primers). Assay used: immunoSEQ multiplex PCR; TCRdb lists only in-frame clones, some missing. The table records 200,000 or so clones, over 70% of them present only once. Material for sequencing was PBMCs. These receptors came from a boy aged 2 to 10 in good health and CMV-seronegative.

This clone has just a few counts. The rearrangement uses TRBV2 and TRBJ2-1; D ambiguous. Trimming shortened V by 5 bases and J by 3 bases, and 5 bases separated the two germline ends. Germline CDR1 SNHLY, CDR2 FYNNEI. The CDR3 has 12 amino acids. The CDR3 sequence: CASSSYYNEQFF. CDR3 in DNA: TGTGCCAGCAGTTCTTACTACAATGAGCAGTTCTTC.

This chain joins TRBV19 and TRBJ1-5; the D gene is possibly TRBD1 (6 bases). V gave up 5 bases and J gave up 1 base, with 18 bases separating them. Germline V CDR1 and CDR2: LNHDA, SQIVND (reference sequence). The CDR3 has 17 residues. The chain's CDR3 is CASSPQREGVSNQPQHF. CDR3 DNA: TGTGCCAGTAGTCCCCAACGGGAGGGGGTGAGCAATCAGCCCCAGCATTTT.

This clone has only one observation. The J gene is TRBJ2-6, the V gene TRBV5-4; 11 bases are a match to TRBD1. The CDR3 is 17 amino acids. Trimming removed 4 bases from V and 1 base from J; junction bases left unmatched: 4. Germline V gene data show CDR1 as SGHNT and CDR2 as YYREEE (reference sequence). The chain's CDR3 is CASSPGQGASGANVLTF. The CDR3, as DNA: TGTGCCAGCAGCCCTGGACAGGGGGCATCTGGGGCCAACGTCCTGACTTTC.

The DNA of the CDR3 is TGTGCCAGCAGCCAAGATTTCCGGGACGAGCAGTACTTC. Its protein is CASSQDFRDEQYF. The chain couples TRBV14 to TRBJ2-7, with unresolved D. Trimming removed 0 bases at V and 5 bases at J, with 8 bases between. This CDR3 is 13 amino acids long. Germline V gene lookup returns CDR1 SGHDN and CDR2 FVKESK.

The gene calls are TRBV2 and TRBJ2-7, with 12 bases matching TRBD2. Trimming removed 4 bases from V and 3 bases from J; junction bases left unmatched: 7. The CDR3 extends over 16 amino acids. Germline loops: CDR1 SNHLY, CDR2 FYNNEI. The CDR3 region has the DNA TGTGCCAGCAGTGTTGAACTAGCGGGGGGTCTCTACGAGCAGTACTTC. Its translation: CASSVELAGGLYEQYF.

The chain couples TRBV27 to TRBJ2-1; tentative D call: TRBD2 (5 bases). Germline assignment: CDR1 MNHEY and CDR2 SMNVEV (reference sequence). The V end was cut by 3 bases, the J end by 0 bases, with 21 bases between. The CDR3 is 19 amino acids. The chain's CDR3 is CASSLAGFPTRSSYNEQFF. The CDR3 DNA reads TGTGCCAGCAGTTTGGCAGGTTTCCCCACTAGGAGCTCCTACAATGAGCAGTTCTTC.

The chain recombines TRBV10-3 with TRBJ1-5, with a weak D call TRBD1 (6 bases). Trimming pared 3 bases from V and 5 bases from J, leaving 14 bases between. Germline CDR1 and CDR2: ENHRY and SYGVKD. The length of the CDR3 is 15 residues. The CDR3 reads CAISDDRNPDQPQHF. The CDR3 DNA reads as TGTGCCATCAGTGACGACAGGAATCCAGATCAGCCCCAGCATTTT.

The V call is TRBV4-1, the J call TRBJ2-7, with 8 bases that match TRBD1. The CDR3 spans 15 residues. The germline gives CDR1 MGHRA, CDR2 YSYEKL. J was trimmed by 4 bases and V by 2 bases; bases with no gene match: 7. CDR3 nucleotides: TGCGCCAGCAGCCAAACCGGGACAGGCGTTTACGAGCAGTACTTC. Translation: CASSQTGTGVYEQYF.

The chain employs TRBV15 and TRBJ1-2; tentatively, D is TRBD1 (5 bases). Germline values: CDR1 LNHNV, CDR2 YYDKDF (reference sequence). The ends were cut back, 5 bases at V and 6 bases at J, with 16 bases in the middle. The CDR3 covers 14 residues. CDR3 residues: CATSPTPGLHGYTF. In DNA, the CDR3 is TGTGCCACCAGCCCAACCCCAGGGCTCCATGGCTACACCTTC. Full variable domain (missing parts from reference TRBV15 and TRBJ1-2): DAMVIQNPRYQVTQFGKPVTLSCSQTLNHNVMYWYQQKSSQAPKLLFHYYDKDFNNEADTPDNFQSRRPNTSFCFLDIRSPGLGDTAMYLCATSPTPGLHGYTFGSGTRLTVV.

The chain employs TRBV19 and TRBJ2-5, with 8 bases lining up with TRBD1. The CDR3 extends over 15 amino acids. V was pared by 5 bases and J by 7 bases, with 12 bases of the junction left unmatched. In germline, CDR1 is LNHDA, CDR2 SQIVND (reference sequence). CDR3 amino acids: CASSLPETGEGTQYF. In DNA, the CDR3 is TGTGCCAGTAGTCTACCGGAGACAGGGGAAGGGACCCAGTACTTC.

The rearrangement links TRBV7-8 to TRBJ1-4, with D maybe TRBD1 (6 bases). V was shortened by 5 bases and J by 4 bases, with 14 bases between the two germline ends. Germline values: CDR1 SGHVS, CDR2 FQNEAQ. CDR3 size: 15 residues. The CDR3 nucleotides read TGTGCCAGCAGCCTCAGGACAGCTTTTAATGAAAAACTGTTTTTT. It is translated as CASSLRTAFNEKLFF.

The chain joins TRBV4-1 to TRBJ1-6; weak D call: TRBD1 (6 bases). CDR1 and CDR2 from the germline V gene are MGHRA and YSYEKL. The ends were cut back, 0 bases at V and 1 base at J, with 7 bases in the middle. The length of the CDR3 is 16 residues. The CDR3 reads CASSQDDRSYNSPLHF. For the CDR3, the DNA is TGCGCCAGCAGCCAAGATGACAGGTCCTATAATTCACCCCTCCACTTT.

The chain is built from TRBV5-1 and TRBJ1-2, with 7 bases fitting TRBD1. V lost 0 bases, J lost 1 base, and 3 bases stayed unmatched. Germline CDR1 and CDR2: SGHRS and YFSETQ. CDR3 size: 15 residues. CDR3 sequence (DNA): TGCGCCAGCAGCTTGGTGTCAGGGGGTAACTATGGCTACACCTTC. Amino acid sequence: CASSLVSGGNYGYTF. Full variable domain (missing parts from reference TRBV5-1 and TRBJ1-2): KAGVTQTPRYLIKTRGQQVTLSCSPISGHRSVSWYQQTPGQGLQFLFEYFSETQRNKGNFPGRFSGRQFSNSRSEMNVSTLELGDSALYLCASSLVSGGNYGYTFGSGTRLTVV.

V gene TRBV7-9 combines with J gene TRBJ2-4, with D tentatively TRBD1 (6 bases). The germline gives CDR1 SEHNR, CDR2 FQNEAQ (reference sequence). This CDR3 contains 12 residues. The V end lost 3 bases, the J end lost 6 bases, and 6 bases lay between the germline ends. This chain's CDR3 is CASSFRGNIQYF. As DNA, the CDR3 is TGTGCCAGCAGCTTCAGGGGAAACATTCAGTACTTC. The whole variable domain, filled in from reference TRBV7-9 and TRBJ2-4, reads DTGVSQNPRHKITKRGQNVTFRCDPISEHNRLYWYRQTLGQGPEFLTYFQNEAQLEKSRLLSDRFSAERPKGSFSTLEIQRTEQGDSAMYLCASSFRGNIQYFGAGTRLSVL.

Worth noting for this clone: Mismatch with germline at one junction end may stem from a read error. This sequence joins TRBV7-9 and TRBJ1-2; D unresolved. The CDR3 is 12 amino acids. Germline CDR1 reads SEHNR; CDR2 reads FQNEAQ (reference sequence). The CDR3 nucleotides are TGTTCCAGCAGCACTAGGGTAAATGGCTACACCTTC. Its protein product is CSSSTRVNGYTF. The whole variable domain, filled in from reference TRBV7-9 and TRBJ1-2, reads DTGVSQNPRHKITKRGQNVTFRCDPISEHNRLYWYRQTLGQGPEFLTYFQNEAQLEKSRLLSDRFSAERPKGSFSTLEIQRTEQGDSAMYLCSSSTRVNGYTFGSGTRLTVV.

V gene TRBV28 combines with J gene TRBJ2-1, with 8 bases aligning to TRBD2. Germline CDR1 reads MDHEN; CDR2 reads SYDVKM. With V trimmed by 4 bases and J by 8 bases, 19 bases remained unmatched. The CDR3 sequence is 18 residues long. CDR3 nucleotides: TGTGCCAGCAGTTCTCCGGGTATGGCGGGAGGTGGGGTTGATGAGCAGTTCTTC. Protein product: CASSSPGMAGGGVDEQFF. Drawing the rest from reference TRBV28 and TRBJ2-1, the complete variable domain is DVKVTQSSRYLVKRTGEKVFLECVQDMDHENMFWYRQDPGLGLRLIYFSYDVKMKEKGDIPEGYSVSREKKERFSLILESASTNQTSMYLCASSSPGMAGGGVDEQFFGPGTRLTVL.

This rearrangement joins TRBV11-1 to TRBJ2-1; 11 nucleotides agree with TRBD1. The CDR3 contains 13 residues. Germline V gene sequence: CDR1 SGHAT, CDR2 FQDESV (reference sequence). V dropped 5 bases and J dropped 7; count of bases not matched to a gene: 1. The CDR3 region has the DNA TGTGCCAGCAGCGGGACAGGGGGTAATGAGCAGTTCTTC. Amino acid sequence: CASSGTGGNEQFF.

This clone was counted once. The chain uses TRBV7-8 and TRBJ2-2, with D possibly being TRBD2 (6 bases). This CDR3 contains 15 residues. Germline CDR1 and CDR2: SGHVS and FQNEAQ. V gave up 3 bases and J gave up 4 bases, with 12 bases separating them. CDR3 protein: CASSFREFPTGELFF. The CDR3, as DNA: TGTGCCAGCAGCTTCCGGGAGTTCCCCACCGGGGAGCTGTTTTTT.

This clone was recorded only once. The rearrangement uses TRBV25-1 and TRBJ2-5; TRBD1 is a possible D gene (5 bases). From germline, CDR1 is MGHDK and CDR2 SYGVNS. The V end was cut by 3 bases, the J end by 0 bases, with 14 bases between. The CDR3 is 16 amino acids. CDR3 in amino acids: CASSESDGRDQETQYF. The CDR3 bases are TGTGCCAGCAGTGAGTCAGACGGCAGGGACCAAGAGACCCAGTACTTC.

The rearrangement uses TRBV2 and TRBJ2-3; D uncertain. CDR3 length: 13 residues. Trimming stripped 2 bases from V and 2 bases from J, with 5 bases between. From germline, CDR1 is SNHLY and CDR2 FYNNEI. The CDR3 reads CASSEQYTDTQYF. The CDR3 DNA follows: TGTGCCAGCAGTGAACAGTACACAGATACGCAGTATTTT.

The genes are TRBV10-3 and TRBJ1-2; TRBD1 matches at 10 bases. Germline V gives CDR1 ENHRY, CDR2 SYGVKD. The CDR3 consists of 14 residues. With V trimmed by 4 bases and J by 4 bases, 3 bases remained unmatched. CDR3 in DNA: TGTGCCATCAGTGTGACAGGGGGCACCTATGGCTACACCTTC. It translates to CAISVTGGTYGYTF.